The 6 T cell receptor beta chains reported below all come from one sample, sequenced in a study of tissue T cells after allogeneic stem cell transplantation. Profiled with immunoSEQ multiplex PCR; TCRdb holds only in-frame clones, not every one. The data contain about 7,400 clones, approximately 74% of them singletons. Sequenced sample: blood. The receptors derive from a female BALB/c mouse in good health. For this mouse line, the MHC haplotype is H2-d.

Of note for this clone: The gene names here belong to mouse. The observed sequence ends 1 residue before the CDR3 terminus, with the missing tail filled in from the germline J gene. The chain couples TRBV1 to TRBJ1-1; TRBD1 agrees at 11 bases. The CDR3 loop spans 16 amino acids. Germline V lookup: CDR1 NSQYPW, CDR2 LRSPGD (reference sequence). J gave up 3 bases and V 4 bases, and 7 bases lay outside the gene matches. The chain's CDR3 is CTCSESRDRGDTEVFF. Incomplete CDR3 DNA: TGCACCTGCAGTGAGTCCCGGGACAGGGGGGACACAGAAGTCTTC.

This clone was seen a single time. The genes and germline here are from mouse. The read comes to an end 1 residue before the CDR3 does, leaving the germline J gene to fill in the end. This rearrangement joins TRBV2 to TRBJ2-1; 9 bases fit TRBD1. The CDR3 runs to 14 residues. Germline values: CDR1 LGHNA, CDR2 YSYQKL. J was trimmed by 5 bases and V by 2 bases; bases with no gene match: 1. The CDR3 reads CASSQTGGDAEQFF. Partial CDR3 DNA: TGTGCCAGCAGCCAAACAGGGGGCGATGCTGAGCAGTTC.

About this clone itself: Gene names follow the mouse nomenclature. Incomplete CDR3 DNA: TGTGCCAGCAGCTTGGGGGGGGGCGATGACACCCAGTAC. Its protein product is CASSLGGGDDTQY. The CDR3 as a whole reads CASSLGGGDDTQYF. The V and J genes are TRBV3 and TRBJ2-5; 8 positions agree with TRBD2. The read terminates 1 residue ahead of where the CDR3 ends, so the germline J gene completes it. Germline CDR1 is SNHLY and CDR2 is FYNGKV (reference sequence). The CDR3 runs 14 residues. V was clipped by 3 bases and J by 6 bases; unmatched bases: 5.

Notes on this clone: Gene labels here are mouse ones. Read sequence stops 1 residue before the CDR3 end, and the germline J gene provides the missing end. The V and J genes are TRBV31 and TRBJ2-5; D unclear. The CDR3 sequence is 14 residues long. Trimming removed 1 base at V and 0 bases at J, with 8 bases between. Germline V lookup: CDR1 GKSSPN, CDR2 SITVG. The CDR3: CAWSPEVNQDTQYF. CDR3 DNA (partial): TGTGCCTGGAGTCCGGAGGTTAACCAAGACACCCAGTAC.

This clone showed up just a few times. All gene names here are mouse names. The CDR3 here is CASSDAGTGPNERLFF. CDR3 DNA, as far as it was read: TGTGCCAGCAGTGATGCCGGGACAGGGCCCAACGAAAGATTATTT. The chain links TRBV13-1 to TRBJ1-4, with 9 bases identical to TRBD1. The missing CDR3 end, 1 residue past where the read stops, is filled in from the germline J gene. The CDR3 is made up of 16 amino acids. CDR1 is NSHNY, CDR2 SYGAGN, per germline. The J segment lost 3 bases and the V segment lost 0 bases, leaving 3 bases of the junction unmatched.

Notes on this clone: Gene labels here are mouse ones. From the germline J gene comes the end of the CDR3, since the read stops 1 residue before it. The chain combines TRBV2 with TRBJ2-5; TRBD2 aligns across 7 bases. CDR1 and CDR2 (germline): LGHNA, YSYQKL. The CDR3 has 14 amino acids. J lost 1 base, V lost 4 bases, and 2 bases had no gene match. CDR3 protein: CASSRGLDQDTQYF. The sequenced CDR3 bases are TGTGCCAGCAGCCGCGGACTGGACCAAGACACCCAGTAC. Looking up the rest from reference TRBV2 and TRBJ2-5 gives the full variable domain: DPKIIQKPKYLVAVTGSEKILICEQYLGHNAMYWYRQSAKKPLEFMFSYSYQKLMDNQTASSRFQPQSSKKNHLDLQITALKPDDSATYFCASSRGLDQDTQYFGPGTRLLVL.